This T cell receptor (beta chain) was found in a study of blood T cell repertoires in COVID-19. The wider study: Italy, Spain and the United States were the sources of the convalescent and acute COVID-19 samples.

The CDR3 has 13 amino acids. Germline assignment: CDR1 LGHDT and CDR2 YNNKEL (reference sequence). This clone was picked up a small number of times. The junction departs from germline at one end; a sequencing error may be responsible. Only in-frame clones appear in the TCRdb table, and some are missing; sequencing was by immunoSEQ multiplex PCR. The sample yields 200,000 to 250,000 clones, about 81% seen once. Material: PBMCs or T cells enriched from blood (not recorded which). The chain has TRBV3-1 (or the pseudogene TRBV3-2) and TRBJ2-5, with 7 positions matching TRBD2. The clonotype was recovered from a man aged 40-50 years who had recovered from COVID-19. The CDR3: CASSHNYRDYAHF. Written as DNA, the CDR3 is TGTGCCAGCAGCCACAACTACCGGGACTACGCCCACTTC.